This T cell receptor (beta chain) was sequenced during a study of T cell responses to AZD1222 COVID-19 vaccine. The data were produced by immunoSEQ multiplex PCR, yet TCRdb's version contains in-frame clones alone and is incomplete. The data contain some 48,000 clones, 65% to 90% of them seen just once; the ten biggest clones take up around 7.3%. Germline CDR1 reads LNHDA; CDR2 reads SQIVND (reference sequence). With 10 bases clipped from V and 7 bases from J, the junction kept 15 bases outside the gene matches. This CDR3 has 16 amino acids. A note on this clone: Its antigen remains unidentified.

Study-wide points: Across the whole spike, CD4 TCRs peaked at regions 160-218 and 743-854. Compared with day 0, the breadth and depth of the Spike-specific TCR repertoire rose significantly after two doses of AZD1222. The donor cohort was predominantly white British with a female majority, and clonal diversity may have been underestimated. Without day 14 samples, only post-peak T cell repertoires were studied.

The source is an adult who received the AZD1222 COVID-19 vaccine. The chain employs TRBV19 and TRBJ1-4, with TRBD1 matching over 10 bases. Source: peripheral blood, taken 28 days after the second AZD1222 dose. The CDR3 region is CATEQGQGHNAEKLFF. In DNA, the CDR3 is TGTGCCACAGAACAGGGACAGGGGCACAACGCTGAAAAACTGTTTTTT. The full variable domain, completed using reference TRBV19 and TRBJ1-4, is DGGITQSPKYLFRKEGQNVTLSCEQNLNHDAMYWYRQDPGQGLRLIYYSQIVNDFQKGDIAEGYSVSREKKESFPLTVTSAQKNPTAFYLCATEQGQGHNAEKLFFGSGTQLSVL.